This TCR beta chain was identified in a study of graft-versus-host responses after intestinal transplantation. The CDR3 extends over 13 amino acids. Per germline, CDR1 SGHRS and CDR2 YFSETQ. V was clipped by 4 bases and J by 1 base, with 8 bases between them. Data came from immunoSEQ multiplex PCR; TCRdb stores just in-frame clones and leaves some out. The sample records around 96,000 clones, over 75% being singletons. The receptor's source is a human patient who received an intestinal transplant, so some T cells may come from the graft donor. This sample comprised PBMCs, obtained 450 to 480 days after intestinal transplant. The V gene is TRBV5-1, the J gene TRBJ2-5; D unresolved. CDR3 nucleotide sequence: TGCGCCAGCAGCGGAACAGTCCAAGAGACCCAGTACTTC. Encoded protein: CASSGTVQETQYF.